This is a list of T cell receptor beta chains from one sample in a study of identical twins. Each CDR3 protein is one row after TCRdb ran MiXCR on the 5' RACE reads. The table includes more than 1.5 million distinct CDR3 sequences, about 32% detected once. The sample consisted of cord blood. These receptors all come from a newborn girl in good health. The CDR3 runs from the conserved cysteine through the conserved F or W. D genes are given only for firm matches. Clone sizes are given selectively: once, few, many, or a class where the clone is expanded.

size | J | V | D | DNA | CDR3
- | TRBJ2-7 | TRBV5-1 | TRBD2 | TGCGCCAGCACCTTAACTAGCGGGGGCATCTACAATGAGCAGTACTTC | CASTLTSGGIYNEQYF
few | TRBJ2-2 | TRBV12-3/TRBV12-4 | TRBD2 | TGTGCCAGCAGTTTGGGCGGGGGGTACACCGGGGAGCTGTTTTTT | CASSLGGGYTGELFF
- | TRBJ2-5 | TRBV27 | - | TGTGCCAGCAGTTTATCGGCTGTTTTTTACAATGAGCAGTACTTC | CASSLSAVFYNEQYF
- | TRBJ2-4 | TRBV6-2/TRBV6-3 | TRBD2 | TGTGCCAGCAGGGGACTAGCGGGGTTGAACATTCAGTACTTC | CASRGLAGLNIQYF
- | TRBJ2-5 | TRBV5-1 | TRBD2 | TGCGCCAGCAGCTTATCCCCTAGCGGGGGGGCCCAAGAGACCCAGTACTTC | CASSLSPSGGAQETQYF
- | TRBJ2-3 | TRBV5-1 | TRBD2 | TGCGCCAGCTTGGTCAGCGGGGACTACACAGATACGCAGTATTTT | CASLVSGDYTDTQYF
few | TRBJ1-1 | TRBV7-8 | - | TGTGCCAGCAGCGTAGGAACCAGGGTCACTGAAGCTTTCTTT | CASSVGTRVTEAFF
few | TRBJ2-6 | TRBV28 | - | TGTGCCAGCAGCTGGAGGGTGAGAAAAGATCCTAACACTGGGGCCAACGTCCTGACTTTC | CASSWRVRKDPNTGANVLTF
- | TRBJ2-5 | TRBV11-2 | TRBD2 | TGTGCCAGCAGCTTAGATCGCGTTAGCGGGAGACAAGAGACCCAGTACTTC | CASSLDRVSGRQETQYF
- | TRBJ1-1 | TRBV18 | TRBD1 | TGTGCCAGCTCACAAAGGGGGCCAAGCACTGAAGCTTTCTTT | CASSQRGPSTEAFF
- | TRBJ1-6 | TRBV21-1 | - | TGTGCCAGCAGCAAAGAGACAGGAGATTATAATTCACCCCTCCACTTT | CASSKETGDYNSPLHF
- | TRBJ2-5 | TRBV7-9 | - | TGTGCCAGCAGCTTAGAGTTGGGGCACCAAGAGACCCAGTACTTC | CASSLELGHQETQYF
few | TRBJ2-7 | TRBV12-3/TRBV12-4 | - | TGTGCCAGCAGACGGGACGGCTACTACGAGCAGTACTTC | CASRRDGYYEQYF
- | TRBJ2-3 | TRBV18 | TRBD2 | TGTGCCAGCTCACCAACTAGCGGGGGGAGAGATACGCAGTATTTT | CASSPTSGGRDTQYF
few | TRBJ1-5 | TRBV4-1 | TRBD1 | TGCGCCAGCAGCCACCCCTCCGGGACAGGGGAATTTAATCAGCCCCAGCATTTT | CASSHPSGTGEFNQPQHF
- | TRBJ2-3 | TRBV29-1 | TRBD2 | TGCAGCGTTGACCGATGGACTAGCGGAACAGATACGCAGTATTTT | CSVDRWTSGTDTQYF
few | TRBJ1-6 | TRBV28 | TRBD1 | TGTGCCAGCAGTTCAGGGGGCGCTGGGAATTCACCCCTCCACTTT | CASSSGGAGNSPLHF
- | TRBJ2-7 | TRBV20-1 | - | TGCAGTGCTAGAGATCCCAGCAGCCAAGACAATGAGCAGTACTTC | CSARDPSSQDNEQYF
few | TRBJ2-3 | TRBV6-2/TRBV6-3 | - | TGTGCCAACAGTCCCCTCACTAGCACAGATACGCAGTATTTT | CANSPLTSTDTQYF
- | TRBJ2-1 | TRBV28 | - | TGTGCCAGCAGTTCCCAGCCCTACAATGAGCAGTTCTTC | CASSSQPYNEQFF
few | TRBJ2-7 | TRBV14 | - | TGTGCCAGCAGCCCTTGGACCCCAACTGGCGAGCAGTACTTC | CASSPWTPTGEQYF
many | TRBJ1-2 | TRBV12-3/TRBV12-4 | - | TGTGCCAGCAGTTCCTGGACTTTAGTGGATGGCTACACCTTC | CASSSWTLVDGYTF
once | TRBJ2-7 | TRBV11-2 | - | TGTGCCAGCAGCCCCCTAGGGGACACTATTGATCGCTACGAGCAGTACTTC | CASSPLGDTIDRYEQYF
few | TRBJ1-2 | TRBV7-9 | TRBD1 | TGTGCCAGCAGTTTCACAGGGGAATATGGCTACACCTTC | CASSFTGEYGYTF
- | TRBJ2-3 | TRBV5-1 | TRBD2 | TGCGCCAGCAGCGTTCCCGGGACTAGCGTTAGCACAGATACGCAGTATTTT | CASSVPGTSVSTDTQYF